This T cell receptor beta chain was sequenced in a study of beta chain features in type 1 diabetes. The study's findings and limits: cDNA-based reads could over-represent cells with high TCR expression. The study found that naive, central memory and Treg TCRB repertoires appeared more similar in patients than in healthy donors. The study found moderately but significantly shorter TCRB CDR3s in all four CD4+ subsets of Type 1 diabetes patients.

In regard to this clone: Its antigen is unknown.

Expressed TCRB transcripts got sequenced, as all isolated RNA was reverse transcribed. Produced via immunoSEQ multiplex PCR; TCRdb's table is partial and in-frame only. In the table there are about 240,000 clones, about 14% of which are singletons. Every single donor gave one heparinised blood draw, and these averaged around 110 mL. CD4+ cells of the naive, central memory, regulatory and stem cell-like memory types were sorted via CD45RO/CCR7/CD25/CD127/CD95/CD27. This clonotype was obtained from a man aged 25-45 years with type 1 diabetes. Sequencing input: naive CD4+ T cells from blood.

CDR3 loop: CASSVRGSGSDTQYF. CDR3 DNA sequence: TGTGCCAGCAGCGTTAGGGGCTCTGGATCAGATACGCAGTATTTT. The V and J genes are TRBV9 and TRBJ2-3, with D possibly TRBD1 on 5 matching bases. The CDR3 is 15 amino acids. V dropped 2 bases and J dropped 4 bases, with 14 bases sitting between them. The germline gives CDR1 SGDLS, CDR2 YYNGEE.